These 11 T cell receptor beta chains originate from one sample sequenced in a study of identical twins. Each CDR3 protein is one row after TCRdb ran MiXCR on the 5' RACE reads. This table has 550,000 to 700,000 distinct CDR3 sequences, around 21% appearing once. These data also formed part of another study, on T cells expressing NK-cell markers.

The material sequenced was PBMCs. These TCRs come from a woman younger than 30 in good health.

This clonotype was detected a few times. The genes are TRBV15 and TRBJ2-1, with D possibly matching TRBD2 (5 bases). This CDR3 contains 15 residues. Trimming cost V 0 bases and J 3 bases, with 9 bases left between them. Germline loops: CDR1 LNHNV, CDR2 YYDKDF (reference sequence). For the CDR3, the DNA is TGTGCCACCAGCAGAGATATTCGGGGCTACAATGAGCAGTTCTTC. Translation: CATSRDIRGYNEQFF.

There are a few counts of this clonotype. CDR3 DNA: TGTGCCAGCAGCTTCGGCCTCGAAGGGGAGACCCAGTACTTC. Its protein is CASSFGLEGETQYF. The chain couples TRBV7-2 to TRBJ2-5; D remains ambiguous. The CDR3 spans 14 residues. Looked up from germline, CDR1 is SGHTA and CDR2 is FQGNSA. V was clipped by 3 bases and J by 5 bases, with 13 bases between them.

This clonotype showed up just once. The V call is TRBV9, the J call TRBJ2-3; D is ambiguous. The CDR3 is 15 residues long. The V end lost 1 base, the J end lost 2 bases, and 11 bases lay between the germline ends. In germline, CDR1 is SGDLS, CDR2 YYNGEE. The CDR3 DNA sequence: TGTGCCAGCAGCGTATGGGCTGACGACACAGATACGCAGTATTTT. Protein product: CASSVWADDTDTQYF.

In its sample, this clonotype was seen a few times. For the CDR3, the DNA is TGCGCCAGCAGCCAGACACCGGGCGGGACGGGGATGGAAAAACTGTTTTTT. Translating gives CASSQTPGGTGMEKLFF. The rearrangement links TRBV4-3 to TRBJ1-4; TRBD1 is a possible D gene (5 bases). V was clipped by 3 bases and J by 8 bases, with 22 bases between them. Germline-derived CDR1 and CDR2 are LGHNA and YSLEER. The CDR3 is made up of 17 amino acids.

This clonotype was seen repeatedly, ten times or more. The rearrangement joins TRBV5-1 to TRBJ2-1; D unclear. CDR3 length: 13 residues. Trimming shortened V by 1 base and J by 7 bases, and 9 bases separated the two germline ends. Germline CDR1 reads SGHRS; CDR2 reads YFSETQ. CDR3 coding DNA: TGCGCCAGCAGCTTGTCGAGCCCGAATGAGCAGTTCTTC. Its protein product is CASSLSSPNEQFF. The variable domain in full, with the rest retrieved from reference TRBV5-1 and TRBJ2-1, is KAGVTQTPRYLIKTRGQQVTLSCSPISGHRSVSWYQQTPGQGLQFLFEYFSETQRNKGNFPGRFSGRQFSNSRSEMNVSTLELGDSALYLCASSLSSPNEQFFGPGTRLTVL.

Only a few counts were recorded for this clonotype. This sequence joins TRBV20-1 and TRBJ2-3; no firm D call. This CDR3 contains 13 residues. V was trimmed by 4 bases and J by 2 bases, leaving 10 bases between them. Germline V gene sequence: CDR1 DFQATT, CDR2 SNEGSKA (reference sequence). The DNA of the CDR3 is TGCAGTGCTATCGACCCTTCCACAGATACGCAGTATTTT. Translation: CSAIDPSTDTQYF.

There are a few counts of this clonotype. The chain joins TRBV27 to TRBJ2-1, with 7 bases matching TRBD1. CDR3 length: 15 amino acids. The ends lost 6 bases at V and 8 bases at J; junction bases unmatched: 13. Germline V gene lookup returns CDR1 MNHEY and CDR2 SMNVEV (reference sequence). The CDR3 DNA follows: TGTGCCAGCAGCCAGCGACAGGGTCTCTTCTATGAGCAGTTCTTC. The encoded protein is CASSQRQGLFYEQFF.

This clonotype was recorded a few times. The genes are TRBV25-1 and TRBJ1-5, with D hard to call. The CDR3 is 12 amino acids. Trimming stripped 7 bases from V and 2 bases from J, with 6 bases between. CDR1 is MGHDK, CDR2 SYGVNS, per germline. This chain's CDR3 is CASTHGNQPQHF. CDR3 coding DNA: TGTGCCAGCACTCACGGCAATCAGCCCCAGCATTTT.

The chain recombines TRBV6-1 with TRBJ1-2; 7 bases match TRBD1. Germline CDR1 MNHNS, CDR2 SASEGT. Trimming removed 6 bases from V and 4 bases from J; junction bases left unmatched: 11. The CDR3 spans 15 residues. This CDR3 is CASRLRDSNPYGYTF. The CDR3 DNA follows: TGTGCCAGCAGACTCCGGGACAGCAACCCCTATGGCTACACCTTC.

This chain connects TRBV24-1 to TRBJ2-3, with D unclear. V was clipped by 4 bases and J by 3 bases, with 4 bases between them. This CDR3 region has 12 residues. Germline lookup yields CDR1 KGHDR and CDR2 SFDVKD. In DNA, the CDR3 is TGTGCCACCAGTGACCCTACAGATACGCAGTATTTT. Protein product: CATSDPTDTQYF.

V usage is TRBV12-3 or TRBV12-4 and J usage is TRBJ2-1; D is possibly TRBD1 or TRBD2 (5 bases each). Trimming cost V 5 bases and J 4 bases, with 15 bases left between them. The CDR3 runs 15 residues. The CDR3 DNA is TGTGCCAGCAGTCTAGTGGGGGAAGGTTACAATGAGCAGTTCTTC. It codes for CASSLVGEGYNEQFF.